This entry lists 24 T cell receptor beta chains sequenced from one sample in a study of blood T cells in healthy people across ages. PCR was performed a second time for 7 to 11 cycles using a sample-barcoded 5' primer and a J-beta primer mix. TCRdb re-called the 5' RACE reads with MiXCR, one entry per CDR3 protein. The table includes fewer than 1 million distinct CDR3 sequences, under 45% detected once. Material for sequencing was blood. These receptor sequences come from a man between 60 and 75 years old in good health.

CDR3 residues: CASSGGGISYEQYF. In nucleotides, the CDR3 is TGTGCCAGCAGTGGCGGGGGGATCTCCTACGAGCAGTACTTC. This rearrangement joins TRBV6-1 to TRBJ2-7; 8 bases fit TRBD2. The CDR3 covers 14 residues. The junction had 2 bases not matched to a gene; V was cut back by 4 bases and J by 0 bases. CDR1 MNHNS and CDR2 SASEGT come from the germline V gene.

The sample holds a few counts of this clonotype. This rearrangement joins TRBV20-1 to TRBJ1-2; D possibly corresponds to TRBD1 (5 bases). The CDR3 sequence is 12 residues long. Germline CDR1 and CDR2: DFQATT and SNEGSKA (reference sequence). V dropped 0 bases and J dropped 4 bases, with 6 bases sitting between them. CDR3 bases: TGCAGTGCTAGAGAGGGACGCTATGGCTACACCTTC. It yields the protein CSAREGRYGYTF.

A word on this clonotype: Germline is not matched at one junction end, which may reflect a read error. The J gene is TRBJ1-2, the V gene TRBV7-9; no definite D call. The V gene's germline CDR1 is SEHNR and CDR2 FQNEAQ (reference sequence). The CDR3 runs to 13 residues. The CDR3 loop reads CAGSDPLGRGYTF. DNA for the CDR3: TGTGCCGGCAGCGACCCATTGGGTCGGGGCTACACCTTC.

The chain links TRBV28 to TRBJ2-7; 8 bases agree with TRBD1. Trimming at V came to 6 bases and at J to 2 bases, leaving 6 bases not matched to a gene. CDR1 is MDHEN, CDR2 SYDVKM, per germline. This CDR3 contains 14 residues. CDR3 in amino acids: CASSNAGQAYEQYF. The CDR3 bases are TGTGCCAGCAGCAACGCGGGACAGGCCTACGAGCAGTACTTC.

The chain has TRBV2 and TRBJ2-5; D perhaps matches TRBD1 (5 bases). Germline CDR1 is SNHLY and CDR2 is FYNNEI. The CDR3 spans 15 residues. Trimming pared 5 bases from V and 11 bases from J, leaving 24 bases between. CDR3 sequence (DNA): TGTGCCAGCAGTTTCTCAGGGAAGAGGTACAATGAGCAGTACTTC. Protein product: CASSFSGKRYNEQYF.

J is TRBJ2-3 and V is TRBV7-8; 7 bases fit TRBD1. Trimming at V came to 5 bases and at J to 3 bases, leaving 11 bases not matched to a gene. This CDR3 spans 16 amino acids. Germline-derived CDR1 and CDR2 are SGHVS and FQNEAQ. The CDR3 sequence is CASSPLGQSGTDTQYF. DNA for the CDR3: TGTGCCAGCAGCCCCCTGGGACAGAGTGGGACAGATACGCAGTATTTT.

The gene calls are TRBV7-9 and TRBJ2-5; D unresolved. V lost 1 base, J lost 4 bases, and 16 bases lay in between. There are 16 residues in the CDR3. CDR1 SEHNR and CDR2 FQNEAQ come from the germline V gene (reference sequence). In nucleotides, the CDR3 is TGTGCCAGCAGCTTAGATGAGTCCCCCCTCCTAGAGACCCAGTACTTC. Its protein product is CASSLDESPLLETQYF. Variable domain in full (rest from reference TRBV7-9 and TRBJ2-5): DTGVSQNPRHKITKRGQNVTFRCDPISEHNRLYWYRQTLGQGPEFLTYFQNEAQLEKSRLLSDRFSAERPKGSFSTLEIQRTEQGDSAMYLCASSLDESPLLETQYFGPGTRLLVL.

The chain carries TRBV5-1 and TRBJ1-4; TRBD1 is a possible D gene (5 bases). V lost 5 bases and J lost 4, with 18 bases in between. Germline assignment: CDR1 SGHRS and CDR2 YFSETQ. This CDR3 contains 16 residues. Written as DNA, the CDR3 is TGCGCCAGCAGTAAAGGGACGGCAGAGGGTAATGAAAAACTGTTTTTT. It translates to CASSKGTAEGNEKLFF.

The CDR3 loop is CASSLSQLSSGANVLTF. CDR3 sequence (DNA): TGTGCCAGCAGTTTATCCCAGTTAAGCTCTGGGGCCAACGTCCTGACTTTC. The rearrangement joins TRBV27 to TRBJ2-6; no firm D call. Trimming left V 0 bases short and J 0 bases short, with 9 bases between. Germline values: CDR1 MNHEY, CDR2 SMNVEV (reference sequence). This CDR3 comprises 17 residues.

The J gene is TRBJ2-5, the V gene TRBV20-1; 11 bases are a match to TRBD2. Germline CDR1 is DFQATT and CDR2 is SNEGSKA (reference sequence). V dropped 3 bases and J dropped 7; count of bases not matched to a gene: 13. CDR3 size: 16 residues. For the CDR3, the DNA is TGCAGTGCTAGTCTGGGCGTAATAGCGGGGGGGCGGACCCAGTACTTC. This codes for CSASLGVIAGGRTQYF.

This clonotype was counted between two and nine times. This chain joins TRBV7-2 and TRBJ2-3, with 9 nucleotides matching TRBD1. V was clipped by 1 base and J by 6 bases; unmatched bases: 5. The CDR3 has 15 residues. The germline V gene has CDR1 SGHTA and CDR2 FQGNSA. CDR3 DNA: TGTGCCAGCAGCTTAGTTAACAGGGGGCAGGATACGCAGTATTTT. Translating gives CASSLVNRGQDTQYF.

This rearrangement joins TRBV28 to TRBJ1-4; D is perhaps TRBD1 (6 bases). Per germline, CDR1 MDHEN and CDR2 SYDVKM. V lost 6 bases and J lost 10, with 21 bases in between. The CDR3 extends over 15 amino acids. The CDR3 sequence: CASRLIRTGHGKLFF. CDR3 bases: TGTGCCAGCAGGTTAATAAGGACGGGACATGGAAAACTGTTTTTT.

This clonotype was seen a handful of times. CDR3 nucleotides: TGCGCCAGCAGCCCCCAGGCGGGCTACAATGAGCAGTTCTTC. This encodes CASSPQAGYNEQFF. The chain is built from TRBV5-1 and TRBJ2-1; TRBD2 is a possible D gene (5 bases). CDR1 is SGHRS, CDR2 YFSETQ, per germline. Trimming cost V 4 bases and J 3 bases, with 11 bases left between them. The CDR3 sequence is 14 residues long.

The chain has TRBV6-5 and TRBJ2-3, with D possibly TRBD1 on 5 matching bases. Germline V gives CDR1 MNHEY, CDR2 SVGAGI. This CDR3 spans 17 amino acids. The V end was cut by 3 bases, the J end by 1 base, with 17 bases between. The CDR3 region is CASSYRPTGLGTDTQYF. CDR3 coding DNA: TGTGCCAGCAGTTATCGTCCTACAGGATTGGGCACAGATACGCAGTATTTT.

The chain uses TRBV5-6 and TRBJ2-3; 11 bases align to TRBD2. The CDR3 length is 16 residues. Trimming took 5 bases from V and 2 from J; bases not matched to a gene: 7. Germline CDR1 and CDR2: SGHDT and YYEEEE. CDR3 sequence reads: CASRLLTSGNTDTQYF. In DNA, the CDR3 is TGTGCCAGCAGACTCCTGACTAGCGGGAACACAGATACGCAGTATTTT.

V is TRBV28 and J is TRBJ2-7; unclear D gene. The V gene's germline CDR1 is MDHEN and CDR2 SYDVKM. The length of the CDR3 is 14 residues. V gave up 2 bases and J gave up 3 bases, with 11 bases separating them. The CDR3 coding sequence is TGTGCCAGCAGTTTAGCTGGGCTTTTCTACGAGCAGTACTTC. Translation: CASSLAGLFYEQYF.

This clonotype occurred a few times. The chain links TRBV20-1 to TRBJ2-5; D is ambiguous. Germline lookup yields CDR1 DFQATT and CDR2 SNEGSKA (reference sequence). V dropped 6 bases and J dropped 1 base, with 12 bases sitting between them. The CDR3 contains 13 residues. The chain's CDR3 is CSARRTVQETQYF. The CDR3 DNA sequence: TGCAGTGCCAGAAGGACGGTCCAAGAGACCCAGTACTTC.

J is TRBJ2-6 and V is TRBV7-9, with TRBD1 as a possible D gene (5 bases). The CDR3 covers 15 residues. Germline V CDR1 and CDR2: SEHNR, FQNEAQ (reference sequence). The ends were cut back, 5 bases at V and 0 bases at J, with 8 bases in the middle. CDR3 DNA: TGTGCCAGCAGCGAACAGGCCTCTGGGGCCAACGTCCTGACTTTC. This codes for CASSEQASGANVLTF.

A remark on this clonotype: One end of the junction fails to match germline, which may point to a read error. The gene calls are TRBV6-5 and TRBJ1-5; 8 nucleotides align to TRBD1. The length of the CDR3 is 14 residues. The germline V gene encodes CDR1 MNHEY and CDR2 SVGAGI. The CDR3 bases are TGTACCAGCAGACCGACAGGGGTAAATCAGCCCCAGCATTTT. Encoded protein: CTSRPTGVNQPQHF.

The chain employs TRBV7-3 and TRBJ2-2, with 11 bases matching TRBD1. Germline V gene lookup returns CDR1 SGHTA and CDR2 FQGTGA. With V trimmed by 6 bases and J by 7 bases, 7 bases remained unmatched. The CDR3 covers 15 residues. The chain's CDR3 is CASRMDRGLGGELFF. Written as DNA, the CDR3 is TGTGCCAGCAGAATGGACAGGGGGCTTGGCGGGGAGCTGTTTTTT. The entire variable domain, with the rest obtained from reference TRBV7-3 and TRBJ2-2, is as follows: GAGVSQTPSNKVTEKGKYVELRCDPISGHTALYWYRQSLGQGPEFLIYFQGTGAADDSGLPNDRFFAVRPEGSVSTLKIQRTERGDSAVYLCASRMDRGLGGELFFGEGSRLTVL.

The chain uses TRBV30 and TRBJ1-4; maybe TRBD1 (6 bases). The CDR3 has 11 residues. The V gene's germline CDR1 is GTSNPN and CDR2 SVGIG (reference sequence). The V and J ends lost 7 bases and 8 bases respectively, with 11 bases between them. CDR3 residues: CASEGGEKLFF. CDR3 nucleotides: TGTGCCTCCGAAGGGGGGGAAAAACTGTTTTTT.

The chain links TRBV7-2 to TRBJ2-5, with D perhaps TRBD2 (5 bases). The CDR3 sequence is 15 residues long. The V gene lost 7 bases and the J gene lost 5 bases, with 20 bases spanning the gap. Germline loops: CDR1 SGHTA, CDR2 FQGNSA. CDR3 in amino acids: CASTLYAGLAETQYF. The CDR3 DNA reads as TGTGCCAGCACCCTTTATGCAGGACTTGCGGAGACCCAGTACTTC.

The rearrangement uses TRBV11-1 and TRBJ2-5; no clear D. This CDR3 is built from 12 residues. Per the germline V gene, CDR1 is SGHAT and CDR2 is FQDESV (reference sequence). Between the trimmed V and J ends, which lost 4 bases and 11 bases, there was a span of 14 bases. CDR3 amino acids: CASSYSDPAQYF. CDR3 sequence (DNA): TGTGCCAGCAGCTACTCAGATCCCGCGCAGTACTTC.

Only a few counts were recorded for this clonotype. The chain has TRBV7-9 and TRBJ1-2; D unresolved. V was clipped by 2 bases and J by 6 bases, with 7 bases between them. Germline V gene sequence: CDR1 SEHNR, CDR2 FQNEAQ (reference sequence). The CDR3 contains 12 residues. Written as DNA, the CDR3 is TGTGCCAGCAGCTTATCAAGTAATGGCTACACCTTC. It yields the protein CASSLSSNGYTF.